Given below is one T cell receptor (beta chain) in context. What it binds is unknown. CDR1 SEHNR and CDR2 FQNEAQ come from the germline V gene (reference sequence). The CDR3 runs to 13 residues. Between the trimmed V and J ends, which lost 5 bases and 3 bases, there was a span of 8 bases. This entry belongs to a study of Ad26.COV2.S vaccination and SARS-CoV-2 variants. Treatment here: 19 received Ad26.COV2.S at low or high dose, single or two shots; 5 received placebo; per-sample allocation not given. Sampling was done on day 63 after the first vaccine or placebo injection. Built on an Ad26 vector, the vaccine expressed Wuhan-strain SARS-CoV-2 spike. Study observations and caveats: Total T cell responses, in the TCR breadth and depth analyses, may have been underestimated. Considerable breadth of spike-specific CD8+ and CD4+ T cell responses has reportedly been documented following vaccination.

Produced via immunoSEQ multiplex PCR; TCRdb's table is partial and in-frame only. The sample shows about 480,000 clones, around nine tenths of them seen only once. This receptor was obtained from a person between 18 and 60 years old who received the Ad26.COV2.S COVID-19 vaccine or a placebo. V is TRBV7-9 and J is TRBJ1-5; D gene ambiguous. The sample here was peripheral blood, taken in a trial of Ad26.COV2.S vaccine versus placebo. The CDR3 sequence is CASSGGNNQPQHF. DNA for the CDR3: TGTGCCAGCAGCGGTGGGAACAATCAGCCCCAGCATTTT.